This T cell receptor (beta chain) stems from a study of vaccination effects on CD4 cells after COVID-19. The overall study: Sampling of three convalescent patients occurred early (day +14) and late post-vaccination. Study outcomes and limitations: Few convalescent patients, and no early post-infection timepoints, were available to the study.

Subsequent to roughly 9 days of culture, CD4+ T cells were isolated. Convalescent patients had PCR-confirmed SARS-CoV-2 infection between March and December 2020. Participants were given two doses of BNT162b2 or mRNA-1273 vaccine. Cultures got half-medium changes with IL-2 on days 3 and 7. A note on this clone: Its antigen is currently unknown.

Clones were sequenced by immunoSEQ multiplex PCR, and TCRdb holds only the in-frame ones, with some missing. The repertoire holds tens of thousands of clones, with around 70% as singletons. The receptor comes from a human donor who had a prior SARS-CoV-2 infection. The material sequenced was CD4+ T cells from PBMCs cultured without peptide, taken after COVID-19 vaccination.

CDR3 residues: CAISLPGSQETQYF. The DNA of the CDR3 is TGTGCCATCAGCCTCCCAGGCAGTCAGGAGACCCAGTACTTC. The chain carries TRBV10-3 and TRBJ2-5; D unclear. The germline V gene has CDR1 ENHRY and CDR2 SYGVKD. Trimming removed 6 bases at V and 5 bases at J, with 16 bases between. CDR3 length: 14 amino acids.